This T cell receptor (beta chain) was profiled in a study of T cell repertoires and HLA-DP antigens. This CDR3 is 16 amino acids long. The ends lost 4 bases at V and 5 bases at J; junction bases unmatched: 11. Germline loops: CDR1 LNHDA, CDR2 SQIVND (reference sequence). The repertoire was sequenced with immunoSEQ multiplex PCR; TCRdb's copy has only in-frame clones and lacks some. The sample lists some 89,000 clones; around nine tenths were seen once. Concerning this clone itself: Its specificity is not known.

This receptor was identified in a man aged 45-60 years in good health and CMV-seronegative. The chain couples TRBV19 to TRBJ2-7, with TRBD1 identical over 10 bases. Sample: CD4+ T cells from PBMCs. DNA of the CDR3: TGTGCCAGTAGTACCCGGGGTGGGGACAGGGGCCACGAGCAGTACTTC. Translation: CASSTRGGDRGHEQYF.